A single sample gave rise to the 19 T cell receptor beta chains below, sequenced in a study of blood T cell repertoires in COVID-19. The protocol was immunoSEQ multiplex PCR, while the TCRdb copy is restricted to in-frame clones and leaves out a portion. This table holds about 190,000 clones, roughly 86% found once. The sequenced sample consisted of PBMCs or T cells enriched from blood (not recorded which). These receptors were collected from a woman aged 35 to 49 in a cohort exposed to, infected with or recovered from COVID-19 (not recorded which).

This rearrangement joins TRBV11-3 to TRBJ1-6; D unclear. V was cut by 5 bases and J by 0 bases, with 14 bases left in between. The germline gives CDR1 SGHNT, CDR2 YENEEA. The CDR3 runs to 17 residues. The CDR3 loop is CASSSLGRSSYNSPLHF. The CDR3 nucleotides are TGTGCCAGCAGCAGCCTAGGGAGGAGCTCCTATAATTCACCCCTCCACTTT.

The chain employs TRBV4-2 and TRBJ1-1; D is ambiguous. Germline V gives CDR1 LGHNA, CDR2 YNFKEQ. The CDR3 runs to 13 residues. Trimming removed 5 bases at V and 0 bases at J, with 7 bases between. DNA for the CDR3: TGTGCCAGCAGCAGCTATATGAACACTGAAGCTTTCTTT. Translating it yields CASSSYMNTEAFF.

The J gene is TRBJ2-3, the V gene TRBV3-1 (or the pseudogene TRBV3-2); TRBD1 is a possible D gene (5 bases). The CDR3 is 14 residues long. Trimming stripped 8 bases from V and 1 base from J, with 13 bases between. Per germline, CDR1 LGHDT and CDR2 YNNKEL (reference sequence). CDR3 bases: TGTGCCAGCGGACCTGGGGCTCGCACAGATACGCAGTATTTT. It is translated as CASGPGARTDTQYF.

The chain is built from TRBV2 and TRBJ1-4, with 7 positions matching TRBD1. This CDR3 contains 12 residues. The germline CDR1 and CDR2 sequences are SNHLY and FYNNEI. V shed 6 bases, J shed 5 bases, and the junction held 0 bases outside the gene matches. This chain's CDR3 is CASRQGNEKLFF. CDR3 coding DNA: TGTGCCAGCAGACAGGGGAATGAAAAACTGTTTTTT. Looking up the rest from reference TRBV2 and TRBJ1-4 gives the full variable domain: EPEVTQTPSHQVTQMGQEVILRCVPISNHLYFYWYRQILGQKVEFLVSFYNNEISEKSEIFDDQFSVERPDGSNFTLKIRSTKLEDSAMYFCASRQGNEKLFFGSGTQLSVL.

CDR3 bases: TGTGCCAGCAGCTATCAGACTTGGCCCTCCACTGAAGCTTTCTTT. Translation: CASSYQTWPSTEAFF. The rearrangement links TRBV5-6 to TRBJ1-1; D remains ambiguous. The V gene lost 3 bases and the J gene lost 4 bases, with 16 bases spanning the gap. Per germline, CDR1 SGHDT and CDR2 YYEEEE. The CDR3 length is 15 residues.

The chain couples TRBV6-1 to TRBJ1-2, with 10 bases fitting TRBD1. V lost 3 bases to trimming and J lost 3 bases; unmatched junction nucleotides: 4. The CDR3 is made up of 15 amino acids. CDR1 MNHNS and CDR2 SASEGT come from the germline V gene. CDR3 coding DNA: TGTGCCAGCAGTGACGGACAGGGGGTAGACTATGGCTACACCTTC. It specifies CASSDGQGVDYGYTF.

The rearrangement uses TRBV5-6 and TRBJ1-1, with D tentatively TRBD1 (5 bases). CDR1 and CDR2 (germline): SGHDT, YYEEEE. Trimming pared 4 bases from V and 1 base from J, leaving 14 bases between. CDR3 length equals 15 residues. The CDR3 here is CASSPIGGGNTEAFF. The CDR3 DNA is TGTGCCAGCAGCCCGATTGGGGGAGGGAACACTGAAGCTTTCTTT.

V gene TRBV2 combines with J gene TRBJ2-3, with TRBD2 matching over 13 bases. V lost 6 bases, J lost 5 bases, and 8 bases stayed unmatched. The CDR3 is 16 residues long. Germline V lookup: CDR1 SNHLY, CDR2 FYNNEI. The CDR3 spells CASRMELAGGVDTQYF. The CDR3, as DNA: TGTGCCAGCAGGATGGAACTAGCGGGAGGGGTAGATACGCAGTATTTT.

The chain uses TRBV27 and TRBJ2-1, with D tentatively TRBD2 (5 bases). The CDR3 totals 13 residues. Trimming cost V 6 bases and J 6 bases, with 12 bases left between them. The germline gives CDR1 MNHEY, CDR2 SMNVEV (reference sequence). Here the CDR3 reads CASRTFGGNEQFF. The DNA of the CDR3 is TGTGCCAGCAGGACGTTCGGAGGCAATGAGCAGTTCTTC.

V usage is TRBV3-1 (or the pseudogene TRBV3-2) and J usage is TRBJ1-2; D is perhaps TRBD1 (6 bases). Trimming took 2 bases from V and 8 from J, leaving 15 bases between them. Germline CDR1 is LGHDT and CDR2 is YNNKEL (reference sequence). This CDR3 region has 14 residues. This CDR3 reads CASSQISRGGGYTF. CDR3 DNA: TGTGCCAGCAGCCAAATTAGCAGGGGCGGGGGCTACACCTTC.

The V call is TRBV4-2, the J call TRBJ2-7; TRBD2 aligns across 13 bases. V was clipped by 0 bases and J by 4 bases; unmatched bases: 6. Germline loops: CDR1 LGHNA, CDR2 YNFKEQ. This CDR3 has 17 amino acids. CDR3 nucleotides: TGTGCCAGCAGCCAAGAACGGACTAGCGGGAGTATTTACGAGCAGTACTTC. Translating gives CASSQERTSGSIYEQYF.

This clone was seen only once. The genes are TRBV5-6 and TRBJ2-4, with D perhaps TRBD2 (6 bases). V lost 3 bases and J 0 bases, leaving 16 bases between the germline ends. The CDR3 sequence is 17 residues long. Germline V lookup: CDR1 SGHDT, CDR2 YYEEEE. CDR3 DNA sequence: TGTGCCAGCAGCTCGACATTAGCGGTCCTAGCCAAAAACATTCAGTACTTC. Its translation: CASSSTLAVLAKNIQYF. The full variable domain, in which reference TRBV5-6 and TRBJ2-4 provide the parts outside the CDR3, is DAGVTQSPTHLIKTRGQQVTLRCSPKSGHDTVSWYQQALGQGPQFIFQYYEEEERQRGNFPDRFSGHQFPNYSSELNVNALLLGDSALYLCASSSTLAVLAKNIQYFGAGTRLSVL.

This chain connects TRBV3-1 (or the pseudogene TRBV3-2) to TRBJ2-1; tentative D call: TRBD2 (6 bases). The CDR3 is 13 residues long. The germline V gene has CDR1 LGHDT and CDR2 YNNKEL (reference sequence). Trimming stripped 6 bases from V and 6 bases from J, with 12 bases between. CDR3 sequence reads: CASSHRGTNEQFF. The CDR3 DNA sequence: TGTGCCAGCAGTCATCGGGGGACCAATGAGCAGTTCTTC.

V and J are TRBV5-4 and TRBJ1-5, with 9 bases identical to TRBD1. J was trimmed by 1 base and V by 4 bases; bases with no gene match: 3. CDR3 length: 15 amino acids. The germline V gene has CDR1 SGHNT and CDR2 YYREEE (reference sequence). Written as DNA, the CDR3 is TGTGCCAGCAGCCCGGACAGGGGAAGCAATCAGCCCCAGCATTTT. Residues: CASSPDRGSNQPQHF. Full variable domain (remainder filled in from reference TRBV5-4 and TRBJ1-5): ETGVTQSPTHLIKTRGQQVTLRCSSQSGHNTVSWYQQALGQGPQFIFQYYREEENGRGNFPPRFSGLQFPNYSSELNVNALELDDSALYLCASSPDRGSNQPQHFGDGTRLSIL.

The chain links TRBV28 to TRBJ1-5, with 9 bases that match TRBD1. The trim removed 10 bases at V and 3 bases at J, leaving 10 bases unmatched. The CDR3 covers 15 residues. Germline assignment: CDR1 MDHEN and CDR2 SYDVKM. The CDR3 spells CATLMTGGNNQPQHF. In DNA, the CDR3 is TGTGCCACCCTAATGACAGGGGGTAACAATCAGCCCCAGCATTTT.

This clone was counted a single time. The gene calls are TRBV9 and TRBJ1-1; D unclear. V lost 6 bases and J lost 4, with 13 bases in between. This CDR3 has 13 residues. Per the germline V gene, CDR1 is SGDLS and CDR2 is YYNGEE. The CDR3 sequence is CASNDTYITEAFF. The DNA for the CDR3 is TGTGCCAGCAATGACACATACATCACTGAAGCTTTCTTT. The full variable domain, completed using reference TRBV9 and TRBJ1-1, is DSGVTQTPKHLITATGQRVTLRCSPRSGDLSVYWYQQSLDQGLQFLIQYYNGEERAKGNILERFSAQQFPDLHSELNLSSLELGDSALYFCASNDTYITEAFFGQGTRLTVV.

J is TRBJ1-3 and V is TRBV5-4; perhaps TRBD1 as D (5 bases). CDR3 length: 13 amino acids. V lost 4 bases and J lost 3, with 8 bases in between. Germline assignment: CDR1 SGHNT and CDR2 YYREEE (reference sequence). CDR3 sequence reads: CASSGGIGNTIYF. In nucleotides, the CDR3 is TGTGCCAGCAGCGGGGGGATTGGAAACACCATATATTTT.

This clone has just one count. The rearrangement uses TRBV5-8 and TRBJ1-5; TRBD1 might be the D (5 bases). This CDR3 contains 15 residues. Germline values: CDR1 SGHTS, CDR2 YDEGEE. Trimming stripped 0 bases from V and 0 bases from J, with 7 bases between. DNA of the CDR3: TGTGCCAGCAGCTTGGGGACAAGTAGCAATCAGCCCCAGCATTTT. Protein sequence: CASSLGTSSNQPQHF.

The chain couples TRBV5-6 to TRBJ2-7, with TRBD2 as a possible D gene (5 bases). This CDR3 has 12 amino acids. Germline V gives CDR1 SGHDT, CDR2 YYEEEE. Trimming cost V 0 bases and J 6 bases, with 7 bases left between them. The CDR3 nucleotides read TGTGCCAGCAGCTTGGCGGCGGGCGAGCAGTACTTC. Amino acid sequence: CASSLAAGEQYF.